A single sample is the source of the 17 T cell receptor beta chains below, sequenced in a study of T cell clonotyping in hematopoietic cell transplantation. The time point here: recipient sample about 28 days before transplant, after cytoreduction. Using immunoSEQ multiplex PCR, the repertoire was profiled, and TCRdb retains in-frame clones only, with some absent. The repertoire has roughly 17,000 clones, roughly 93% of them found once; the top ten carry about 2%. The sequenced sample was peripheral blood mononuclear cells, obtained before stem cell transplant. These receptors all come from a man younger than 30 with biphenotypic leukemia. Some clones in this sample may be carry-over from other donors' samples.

Here the CDR3 DNA reads TGCAGCGCCGCGACAGAGACCACCTACACAGATACGCAGTATTTT. It yields the protein CSAATETTYTDTQYF. The chain couples TRBV29-1 to TRBJ2-3; the D gene is possibly TRBD1 (5 bases). Looked up from germline, CDR1 is SQVTM and CDR2 is ANQGSEA. The CDR3 covers 15 residues. V dropped 7 bases and J dropped 2 bases, with 19 bases sitting between them.

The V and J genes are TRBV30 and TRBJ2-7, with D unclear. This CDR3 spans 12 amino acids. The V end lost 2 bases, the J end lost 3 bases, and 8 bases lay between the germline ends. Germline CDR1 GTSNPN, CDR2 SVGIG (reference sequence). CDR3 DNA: TGTGCCTGGAGTTGGGGAAGCTACGAGCAGTACTTC. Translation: CAWSWGSYEQYF.

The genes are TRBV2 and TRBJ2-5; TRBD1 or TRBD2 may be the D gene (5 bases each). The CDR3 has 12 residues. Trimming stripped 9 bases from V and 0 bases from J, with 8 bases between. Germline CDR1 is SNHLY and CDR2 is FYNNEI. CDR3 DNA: TGTGCCAGGGGGCGGGACCAAGAGACCCAGTACTTC. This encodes CARGRDQETQYF. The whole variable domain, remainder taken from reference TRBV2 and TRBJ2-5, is EPEVTQTPSHQVTQMGQEVILRCVPISNHLYFYWYRQILGQKVEFLVSFYNNEISEKSEIFDDQFSVERPDGSNFTLKIRSTKLEDSAMYFCARGRDQETQYFGPGTRLLVL.

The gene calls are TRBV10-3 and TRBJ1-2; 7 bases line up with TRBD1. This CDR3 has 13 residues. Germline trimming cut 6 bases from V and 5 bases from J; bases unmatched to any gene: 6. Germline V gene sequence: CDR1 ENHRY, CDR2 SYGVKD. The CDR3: CAISPGTEYGYTF. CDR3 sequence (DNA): TGTGCCATCAGCCCCGGGACAGAGTATGGCTACACCTTC.

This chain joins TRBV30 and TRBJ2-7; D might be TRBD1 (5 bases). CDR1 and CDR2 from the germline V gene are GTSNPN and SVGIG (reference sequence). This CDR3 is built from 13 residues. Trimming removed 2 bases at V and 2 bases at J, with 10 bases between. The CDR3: CAWSMTEPYEQYF. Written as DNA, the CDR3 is TGTGCCTGGAGTATGACAGAGCCCTACGAGCAGTACTTC.

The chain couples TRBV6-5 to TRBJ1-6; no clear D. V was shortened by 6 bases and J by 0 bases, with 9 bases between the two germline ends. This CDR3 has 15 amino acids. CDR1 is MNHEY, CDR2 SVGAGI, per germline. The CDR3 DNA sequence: TGTGCCAGCAGCACTTTGAGCTCCTATAATTCACCCCTCCACTTT. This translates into CASSTLSSYNSPLHF.

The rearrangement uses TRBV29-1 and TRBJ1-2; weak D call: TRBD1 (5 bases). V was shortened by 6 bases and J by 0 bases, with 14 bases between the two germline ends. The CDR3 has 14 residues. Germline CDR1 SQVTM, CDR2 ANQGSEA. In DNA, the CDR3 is TGCAGCGTCCGAAACAGGCCCTCTAACTATGGCTACACCTTC. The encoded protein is CSVRNRPSNYGYTF.

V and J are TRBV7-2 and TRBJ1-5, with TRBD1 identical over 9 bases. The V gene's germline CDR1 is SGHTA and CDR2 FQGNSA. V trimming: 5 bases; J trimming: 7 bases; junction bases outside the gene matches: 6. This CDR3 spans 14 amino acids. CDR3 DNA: TGTGCCAGCAGCGACAGGGGGGGAGAGCAGCCCCAGCATTTT. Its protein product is CASSDRGGEQPQHF.

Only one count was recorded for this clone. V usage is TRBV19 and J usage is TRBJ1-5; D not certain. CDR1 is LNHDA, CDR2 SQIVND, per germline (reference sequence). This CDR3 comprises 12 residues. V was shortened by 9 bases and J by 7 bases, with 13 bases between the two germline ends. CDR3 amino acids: CASKEGRQPQHF. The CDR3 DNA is TGTGCCAGCAAAGAGGGCCGGCAGCCCCAGCATTTT.

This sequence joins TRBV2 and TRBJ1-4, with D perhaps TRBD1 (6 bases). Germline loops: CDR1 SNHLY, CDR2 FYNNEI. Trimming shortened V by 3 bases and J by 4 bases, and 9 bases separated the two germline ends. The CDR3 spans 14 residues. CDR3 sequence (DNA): TGTGCCAGCAGTGATTGGACAGATAATGAAAAACTGTTTTTT. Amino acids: CASSDWTDNEKLFF.

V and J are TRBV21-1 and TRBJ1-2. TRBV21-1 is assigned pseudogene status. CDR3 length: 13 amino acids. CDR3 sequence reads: CASSPRVTHGYTF. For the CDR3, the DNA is TGTGCCAGCAGCCCAAGGGTCACCCATGGCTACACCTTC.

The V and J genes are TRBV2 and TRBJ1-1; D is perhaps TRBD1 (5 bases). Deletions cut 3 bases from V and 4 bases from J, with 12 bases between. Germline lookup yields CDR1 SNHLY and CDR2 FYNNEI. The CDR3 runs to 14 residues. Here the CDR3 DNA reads TGTGCCAGCAGTGATTTAGGGGTTGGCACTGAAGCTTTCTTT. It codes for CASSDLGVGTEAFF.

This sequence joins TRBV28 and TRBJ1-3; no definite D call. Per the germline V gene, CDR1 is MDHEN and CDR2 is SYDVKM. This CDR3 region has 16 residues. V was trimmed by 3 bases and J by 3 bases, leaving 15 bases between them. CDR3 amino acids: CASSLLTSGDGNTIYF. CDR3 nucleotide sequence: TGTGCCAGCAGTTTGTTGACCAGCGGGGATGGAAACACCATATATTTT.

CDR3 sequence: CAISGLYGYTF. DNA of the CDR3: TGTGCCATCTCGGGCCTCTATGGCTACACCTTC. V and J are TRBV28 and TRBJ1-2; D uncertain. The germline CDR1 and CDR2 sequences are MDHEN and SYDVKM. V dropped 10 bases and J dropped 4 bases, with 10 bases sitting between them. The CDR3 has 11 residues.

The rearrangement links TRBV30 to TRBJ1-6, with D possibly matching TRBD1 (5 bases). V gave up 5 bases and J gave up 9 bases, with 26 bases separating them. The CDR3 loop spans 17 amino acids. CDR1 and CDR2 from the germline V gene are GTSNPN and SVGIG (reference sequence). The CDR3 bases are TGTGCCTGGGAATTCGGCCGATCCCTCGGGGCCTTTTCACCCCTCCACTTT. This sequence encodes CAWEFGRSLGAFSPLHF.

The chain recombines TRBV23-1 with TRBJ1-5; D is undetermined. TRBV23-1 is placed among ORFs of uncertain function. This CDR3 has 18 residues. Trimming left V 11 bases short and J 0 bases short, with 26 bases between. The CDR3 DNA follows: TGCGCCGAGTCAAAGCGTAGGCCAGGCCGTTATAGCAATCAGCCCCAGCATTTT. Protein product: CAESKRRPGRYSNQPQHF.

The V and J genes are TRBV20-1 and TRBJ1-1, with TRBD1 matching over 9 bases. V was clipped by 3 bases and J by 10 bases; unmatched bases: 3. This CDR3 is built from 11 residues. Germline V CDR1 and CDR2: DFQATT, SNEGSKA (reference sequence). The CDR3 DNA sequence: TGCAGTGCTAGGGAGGACAGGGGAGCTTTCTTT. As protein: CSAREDRGAFF.